The clone carrying this TCR beta chain has just a few counts. Its antigen is still unknown. V was clipped by 7 bases and J by 0 bases, with 18 bases between them. In germline, CDR1 is LNHDA, CDR2 SQIVND (reference sequence). CDR3 size: 16 residues. The repertoire was sequenced with immunoSEQ multiplex PCR; TCRdb's copy has only in-frame clones and lacks some. The data contain about 81,000 clones, roughly 91% of them singletons. This sample is drawn from a study of Tregs in tolerant kidney transplant recipients. The study's findings and limits: Some patients' samples used different primers over time, so nucleotide sequences weren't comparable. Activated donor B cell expansion appeared to reveal the most relevant donor-specific TCRbeta repertoire. Antigen-driven expansion was suggested because donor-specific Tregs expanded more than all Tregs in tolerant patients.

The nonmyeloablative bone marrow transplants came from related graft donors, with transient mixed chimerism. Thawed PBMCs were FACS-sorted into unstimulated CD4+CD25+CD127- regulatory T cells, CD4+CD25- non-regulatory cells, CD4 and CD8 cells. This receptor was obtained from a human patient who received a combined kidney and bone marrow transplant. The T cells may partly be graft donor cells. The chain joins TRBV19 to TRBJ1-1, with D unclear. The input for sequencing was CD4+ T cells from blood (PBMCs), taken 24 months after the transplant. Here the CDR3 reads CASTGRAGRMNTEAFF. In nucleotides, the CDR3 is TGTGCCAGTACAGGAAGGGCGGGAAGAATGAACACTGAAGCTTTCTTT.